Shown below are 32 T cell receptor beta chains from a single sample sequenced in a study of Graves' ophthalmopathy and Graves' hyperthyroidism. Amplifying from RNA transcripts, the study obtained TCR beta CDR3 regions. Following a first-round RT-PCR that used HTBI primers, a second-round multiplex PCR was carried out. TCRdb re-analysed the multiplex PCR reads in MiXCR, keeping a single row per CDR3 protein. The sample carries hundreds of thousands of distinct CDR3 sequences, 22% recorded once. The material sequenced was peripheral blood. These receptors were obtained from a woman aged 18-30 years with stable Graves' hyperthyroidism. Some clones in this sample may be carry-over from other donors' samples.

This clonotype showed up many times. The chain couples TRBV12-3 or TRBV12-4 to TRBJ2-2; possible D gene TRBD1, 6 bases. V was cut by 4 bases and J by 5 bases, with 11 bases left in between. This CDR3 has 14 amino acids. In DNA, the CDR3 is TGTGCCAGCAGTTCTCAACAGGGTACCGGGGAGCTGTTTTTT. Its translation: CASSSQQGTGELFF.

The CDR3 here is CASILAGGTEQYF. The CDR3 bases are TGTGCCAGCATCCTAGCGGGAGGTACCGAGCAGTACTTC. The chain employs TRBV28 and TRBJ2-7; TRBD2 matches 11 bases. Germline V gives CDR1 MDHEN, CDR2 SYDVKM. The ends lost 7 bases at V and 6 bases at J; junction bases unmatched: 5. The CDR3 sequence is 13 residues long. The full variable domain, in which reference TRBV28 and TRBJ2-7 provide the parts outside the CDR3, is DVKVTQSSRYLVKRTGEKVFLECVQDMDHENMFWYRQDPGLGLRLIYFSYDVKMKEKGDIPEGYSVSREKKERFSLILESASTNQTSMYLCASILAGGTEQYFGPGTRLTVT.

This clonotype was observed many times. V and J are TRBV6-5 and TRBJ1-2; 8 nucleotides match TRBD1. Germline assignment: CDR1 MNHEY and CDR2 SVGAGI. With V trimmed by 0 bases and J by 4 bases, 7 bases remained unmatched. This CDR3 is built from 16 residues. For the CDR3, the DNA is TGTGCCAGCAGTTACTCGAGACAGGGGATAGTCTATGGCTACACCTTC. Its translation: CASSYSRQGIVYGYTF.

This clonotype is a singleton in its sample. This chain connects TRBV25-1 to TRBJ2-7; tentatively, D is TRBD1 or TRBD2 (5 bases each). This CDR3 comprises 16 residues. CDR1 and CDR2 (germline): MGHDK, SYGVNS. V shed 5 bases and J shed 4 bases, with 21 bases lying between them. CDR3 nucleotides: TGTGCCAGCAGTCCAAATGGATTGGGACCTTTATACGAGCAGTACTTC. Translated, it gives CASSPNGLGPLYEQYF.

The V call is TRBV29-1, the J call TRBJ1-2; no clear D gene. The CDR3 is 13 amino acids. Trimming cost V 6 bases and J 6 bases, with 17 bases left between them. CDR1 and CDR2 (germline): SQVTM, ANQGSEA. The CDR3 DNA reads TGCAGCGTACGACGGGCTGGGGAAGATGGCTACACCTTC. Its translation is CSVRRAGEDGYTF.

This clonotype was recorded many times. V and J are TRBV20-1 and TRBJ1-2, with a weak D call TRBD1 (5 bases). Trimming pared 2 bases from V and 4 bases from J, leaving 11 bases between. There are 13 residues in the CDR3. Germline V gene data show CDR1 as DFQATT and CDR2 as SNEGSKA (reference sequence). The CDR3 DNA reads TGCAGTGCTAGAACGCAGGGAGTCTATGGCTACACCTTC. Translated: CSARTQGVYGYTF.

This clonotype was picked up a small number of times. The CDR3 DNA reads as TGTGCCAGTAGTATGGGGCGCTACGAGCAGTACTTC. Protein product: CASSMGRYEQYF. The J gene is TRBJ2-7, the V gene TRBV19; a possible D gene is TRBD1 (5 bases). Trimming stripped 3 bases from V and 3 bases from J, with 6 bases between. Germline lookup yields CDR1 LNHDA and CDR2 SQIVND (reference sequence). This CDR3 is built from 12 residues.

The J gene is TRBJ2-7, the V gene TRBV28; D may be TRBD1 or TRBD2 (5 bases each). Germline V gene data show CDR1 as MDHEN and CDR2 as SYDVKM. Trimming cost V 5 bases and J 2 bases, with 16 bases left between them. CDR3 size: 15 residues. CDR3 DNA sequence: TGTGCCAGCAGTAGCAACCGGGACCTCGCCTACGAGCAGTACTTC. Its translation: CASSSNRDLAYEQYF.

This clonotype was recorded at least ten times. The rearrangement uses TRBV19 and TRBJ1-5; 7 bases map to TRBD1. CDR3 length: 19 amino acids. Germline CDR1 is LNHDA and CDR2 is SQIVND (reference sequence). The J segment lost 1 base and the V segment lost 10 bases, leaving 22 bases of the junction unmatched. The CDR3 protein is CATTGEGALGYSSNQPQHF. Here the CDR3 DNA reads TGTGCCACTACCGGGGAGGGGGCGCTGGGGTATAGCAGCAATCAGCCCCAGCATTTT.

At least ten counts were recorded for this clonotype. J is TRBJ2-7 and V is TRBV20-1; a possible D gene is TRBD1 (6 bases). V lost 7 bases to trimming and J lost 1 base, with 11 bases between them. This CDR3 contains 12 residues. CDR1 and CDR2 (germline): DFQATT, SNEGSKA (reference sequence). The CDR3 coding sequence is TGCAGTGGTTGCCAGGGGTCCTACGAGCAGTACTTC. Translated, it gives CSGCQGSYEQYF.

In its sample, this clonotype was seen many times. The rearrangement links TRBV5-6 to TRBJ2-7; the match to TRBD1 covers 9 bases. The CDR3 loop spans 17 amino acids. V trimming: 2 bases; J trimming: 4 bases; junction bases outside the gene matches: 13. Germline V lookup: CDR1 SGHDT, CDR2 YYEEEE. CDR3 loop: CASSFGGLRDRVYEQYF. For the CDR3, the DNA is TGTGCCAGCAGCTTTGGAGGTCTGAGGGACAGGGTGTACGAGCAGTACTTC.

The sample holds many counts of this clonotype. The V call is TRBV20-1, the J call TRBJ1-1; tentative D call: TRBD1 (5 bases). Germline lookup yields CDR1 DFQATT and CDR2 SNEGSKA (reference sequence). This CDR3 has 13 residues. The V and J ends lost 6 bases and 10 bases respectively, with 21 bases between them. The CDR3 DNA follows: TGCAGTGCCAATAACTACCCCCGGCAGGGAGCTTTCTTT. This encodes CSANNYPRQGAFF.

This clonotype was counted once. Here the CDR3 DNA reads TGTGCCAGCAGTGGACTAGCGGGTCTGGAGACCCAGTACTTC. Its protein product is CASSGLAGLETQYF. The chain uses TRBV6-1 and TRBJ2-5; 10 nucleotides agree with TRBD2. This CDR3 comprises 14 residues. The germline gives CDR1 MNHNS, CDR2 SASEGT. Trimming at V came to 4 bases and at J to 5 bases, leaving 4 bases not matched to a gene.

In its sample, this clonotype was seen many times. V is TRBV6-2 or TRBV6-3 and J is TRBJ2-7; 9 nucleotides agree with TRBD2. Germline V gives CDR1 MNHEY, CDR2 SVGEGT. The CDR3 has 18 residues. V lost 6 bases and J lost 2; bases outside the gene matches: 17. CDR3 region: CASSPFPLRLAGAYEQYF. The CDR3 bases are TGTGCCAGCAGCCCCTTTCCTCTTCGATTAGCGGGGGCCTACGAGCAGTACTTC.

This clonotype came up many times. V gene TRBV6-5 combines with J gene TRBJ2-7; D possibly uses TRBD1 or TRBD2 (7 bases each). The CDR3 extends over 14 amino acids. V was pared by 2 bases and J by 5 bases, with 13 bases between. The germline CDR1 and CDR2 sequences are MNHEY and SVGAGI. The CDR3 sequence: CASSYGRGLHEQYF. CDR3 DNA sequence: TGTGCCAGCAGTTACGGGAGGGGGCTTCACGAGCAGTACTTC.

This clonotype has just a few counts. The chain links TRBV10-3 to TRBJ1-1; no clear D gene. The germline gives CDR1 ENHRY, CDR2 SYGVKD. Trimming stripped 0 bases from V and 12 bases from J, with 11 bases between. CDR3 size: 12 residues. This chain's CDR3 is CAISESGDGSFF. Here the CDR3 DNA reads TGTGCCATCAGTGAGTCCGGGGATGGGTCTTTCTTT.

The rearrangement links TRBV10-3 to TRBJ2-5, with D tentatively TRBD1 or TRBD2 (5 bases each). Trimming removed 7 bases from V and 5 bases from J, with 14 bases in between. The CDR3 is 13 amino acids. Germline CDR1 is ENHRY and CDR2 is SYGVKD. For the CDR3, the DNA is TGTGCCATCATGGTGGGGGACGGGGAGACCCAGTACTTC. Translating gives CAIMVGDGETQYF.

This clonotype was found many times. The CDR3 DNA reads TGTGCCAGCAGTTTAGGGCAGACCCCCAGCGAGCAGTACTTC. Its translation: CASSLGQTPSEQYF. This chain uses TRBV27 with TRBJ2-7; no clear D. Germline V gene sequence: CDR1 MNHEY, CDR2 SMNVEV (reference sequence). V was cut by 2 bases and J by 6 bases, with 14 bases left in between. The CDR3 runs 14 residues.

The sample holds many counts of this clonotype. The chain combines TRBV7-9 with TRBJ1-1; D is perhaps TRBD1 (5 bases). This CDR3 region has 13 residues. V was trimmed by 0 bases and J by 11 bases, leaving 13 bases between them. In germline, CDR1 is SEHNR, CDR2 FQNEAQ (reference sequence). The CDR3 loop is CASSLAGRAEAFF. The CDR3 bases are TGTGCCAGCAGCTTAGCTGGCAGGGCAGAGGCTTTCTTT.

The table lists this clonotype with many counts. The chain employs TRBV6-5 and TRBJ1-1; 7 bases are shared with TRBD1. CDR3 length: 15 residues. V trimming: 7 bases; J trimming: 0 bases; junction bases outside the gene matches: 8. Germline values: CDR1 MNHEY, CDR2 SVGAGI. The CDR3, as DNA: TGTGCCAGCATTCACCGACAGGGAATGAACACTGAAGCTTTCTTT. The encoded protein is CASIHRQGMNTEAFF.

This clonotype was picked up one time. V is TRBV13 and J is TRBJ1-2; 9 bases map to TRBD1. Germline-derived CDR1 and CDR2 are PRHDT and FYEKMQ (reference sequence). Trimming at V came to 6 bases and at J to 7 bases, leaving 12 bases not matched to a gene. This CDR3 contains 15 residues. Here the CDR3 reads CASRLLGQGWGGYTF. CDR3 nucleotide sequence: TGTGCCAGCAGGTTGCTGGGACAGGGCTGGGGTGGCTACACCTTC.

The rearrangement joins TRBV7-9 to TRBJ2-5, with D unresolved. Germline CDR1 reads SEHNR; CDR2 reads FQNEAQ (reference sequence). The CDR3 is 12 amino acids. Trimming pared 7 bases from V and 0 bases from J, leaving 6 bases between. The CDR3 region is CASNRNQETQYF. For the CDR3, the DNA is TGTGCCAGCAATAGGAACCAAGAGACCCAGTACTTC.

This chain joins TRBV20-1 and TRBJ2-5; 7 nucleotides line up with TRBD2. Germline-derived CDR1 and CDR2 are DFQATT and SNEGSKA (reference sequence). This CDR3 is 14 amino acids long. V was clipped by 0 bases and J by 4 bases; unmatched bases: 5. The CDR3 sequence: CSARDFTGGETQYF. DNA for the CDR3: TGCAGTGCTAGAGATTTCACGGGAGGAGAGACCCAGTACTTC.

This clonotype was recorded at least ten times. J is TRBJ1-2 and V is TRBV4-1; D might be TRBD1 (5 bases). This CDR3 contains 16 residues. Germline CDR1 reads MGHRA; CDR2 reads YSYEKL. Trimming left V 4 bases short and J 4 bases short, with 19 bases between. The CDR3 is CASSLGVGGSIYGYTF. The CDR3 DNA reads TGCGCCAGCAGCCTGGGGGTGGGGGGATCAATCTATGGCTACACCTTC.

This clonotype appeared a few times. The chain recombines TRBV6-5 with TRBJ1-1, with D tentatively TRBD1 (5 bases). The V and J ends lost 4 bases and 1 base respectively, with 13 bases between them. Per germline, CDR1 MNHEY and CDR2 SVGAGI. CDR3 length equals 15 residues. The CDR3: CASSFWQGTNTEAFF. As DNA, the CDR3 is TGTGCCAGCAGTTTTTGGCAGGGTACGAACACTGAAGCTTTCTTT.

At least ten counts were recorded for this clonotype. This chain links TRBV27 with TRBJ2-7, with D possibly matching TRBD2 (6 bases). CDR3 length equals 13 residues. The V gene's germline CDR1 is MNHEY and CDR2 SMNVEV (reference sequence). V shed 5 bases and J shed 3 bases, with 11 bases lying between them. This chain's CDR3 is CASSRLDYYEQYF. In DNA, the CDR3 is TGTGCCAGCAGTAGACTAGACTACTACGAGCAGTACTTC.

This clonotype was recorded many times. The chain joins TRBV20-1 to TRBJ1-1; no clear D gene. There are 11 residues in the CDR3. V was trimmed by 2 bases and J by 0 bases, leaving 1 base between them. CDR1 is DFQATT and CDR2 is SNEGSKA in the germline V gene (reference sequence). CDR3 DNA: TGCAGTGCTAGAATGAACACTGAAGCTTTCTTT. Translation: CSARMNTEAFF.

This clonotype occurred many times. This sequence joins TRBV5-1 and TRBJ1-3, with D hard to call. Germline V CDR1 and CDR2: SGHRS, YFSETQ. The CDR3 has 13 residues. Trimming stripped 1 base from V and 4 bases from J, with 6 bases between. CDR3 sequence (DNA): TGCGCCAGCAGCTTGCCCGGGGGAAACACCATATATTTT. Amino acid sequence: CASSLPGGNTIYF.

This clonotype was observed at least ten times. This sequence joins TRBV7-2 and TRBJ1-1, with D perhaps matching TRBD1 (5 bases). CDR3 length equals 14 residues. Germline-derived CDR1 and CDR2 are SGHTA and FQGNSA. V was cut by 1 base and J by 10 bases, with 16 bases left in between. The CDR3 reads CASSLVSRAGGAFF. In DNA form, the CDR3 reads TGTGCCAGCAGCTTAGTAAGCAGGGCCGGGGGAGCTTTCTTT. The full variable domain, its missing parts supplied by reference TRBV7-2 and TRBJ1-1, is GAGVSQSPSNKVTEKGKDVELRCDPISGHTALYWYRQSLGQGLEFLIYFQGNSAPDKSGLPSDRFSAERTGGSVSTLTIQRTQQEDSAVYLCASSLVSRAGGAFFGQGTRLTVV.

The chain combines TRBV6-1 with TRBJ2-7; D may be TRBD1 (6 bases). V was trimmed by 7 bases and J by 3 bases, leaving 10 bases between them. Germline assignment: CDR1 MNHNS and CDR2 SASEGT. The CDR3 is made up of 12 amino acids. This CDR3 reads CASMARGYEQYF. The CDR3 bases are TGTGCCAGCATGGCCAGGGGCTACGAGCAGTACTTC.

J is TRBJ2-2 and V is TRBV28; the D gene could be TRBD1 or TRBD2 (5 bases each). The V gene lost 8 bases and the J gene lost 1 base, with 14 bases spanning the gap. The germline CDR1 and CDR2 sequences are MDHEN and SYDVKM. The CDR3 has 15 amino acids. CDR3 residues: CASGGGPMNTGELFF. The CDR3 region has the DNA TGTGCCAGCGGGGGTGGGCCTATGAACACCGGGGAGCTGTTTTTT.

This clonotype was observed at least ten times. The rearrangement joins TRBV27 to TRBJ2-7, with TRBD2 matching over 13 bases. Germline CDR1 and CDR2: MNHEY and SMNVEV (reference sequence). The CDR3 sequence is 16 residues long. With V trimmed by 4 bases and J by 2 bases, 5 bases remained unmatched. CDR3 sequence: CASSSGLAGITYEQYF. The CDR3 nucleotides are TGTGCCAGCAGTTCGGGACTAGCGGGGATAACCTACGAGCAGTACTTC.